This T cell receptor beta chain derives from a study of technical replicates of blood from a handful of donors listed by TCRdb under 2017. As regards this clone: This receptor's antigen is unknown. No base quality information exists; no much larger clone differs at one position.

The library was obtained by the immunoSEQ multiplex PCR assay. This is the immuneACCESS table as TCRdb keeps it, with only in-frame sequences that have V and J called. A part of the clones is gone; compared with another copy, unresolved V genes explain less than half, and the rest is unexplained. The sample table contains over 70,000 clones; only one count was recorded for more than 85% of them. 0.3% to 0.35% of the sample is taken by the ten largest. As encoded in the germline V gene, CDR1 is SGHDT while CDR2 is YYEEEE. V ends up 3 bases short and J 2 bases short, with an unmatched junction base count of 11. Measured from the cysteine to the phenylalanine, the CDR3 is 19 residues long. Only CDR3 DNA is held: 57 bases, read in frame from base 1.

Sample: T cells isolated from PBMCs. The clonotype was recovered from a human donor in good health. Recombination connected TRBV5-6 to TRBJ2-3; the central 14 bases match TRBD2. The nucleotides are TGTGCCAGCAGCTCGCCGGGACTAGCGGGAGATAGAATCACAGATACGCAGTATTTT. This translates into CASSSPGLAGDRITDTQYF.